The clone carrying this T cell receptor beta chain was counted between two and nine times. The antigen is unknown. The same CDR3 also results from other DNA sequences found in this sample. The CD4+ fraction was divided into a CD45RA+ naive subset and a CD45RA-negative memory subset. An assay was performed, and its level was deep. Sequencing used immunoSEQ multiplex PCR; TCRdb keeps in-frame clones, though not all of them. The profile shows millions of clones, 85% to 95% of them singletons. This entry comes from a study of shared clonotypes between healthy human individuals. Findings of the study overall: The small donor group covered limited genetic and exposure diversity.

What was sequenced was naive CD4+ T cells sorted from blood. As for subset: CD45RA+ positively selected. This clonotype was sampled from a man between 18 and 35 years old in good health.

CDR3 sequence reads: CASSEAWEQYF. Here the CDR3 DNA reads TGTGCCAGCAGTGAAGCGTGGGAGCAGTACTTC. The V call is TRBV2, the J call TRBJ2-7; no definite D call. The V gene lost 0 bases and the J gene lost 7 bases, with 4 bases spanning the gap. Germline V gene data show CDR1 as SNHLY and CDR2 as FYNNEI. The CDR3 is 11 amino acids.